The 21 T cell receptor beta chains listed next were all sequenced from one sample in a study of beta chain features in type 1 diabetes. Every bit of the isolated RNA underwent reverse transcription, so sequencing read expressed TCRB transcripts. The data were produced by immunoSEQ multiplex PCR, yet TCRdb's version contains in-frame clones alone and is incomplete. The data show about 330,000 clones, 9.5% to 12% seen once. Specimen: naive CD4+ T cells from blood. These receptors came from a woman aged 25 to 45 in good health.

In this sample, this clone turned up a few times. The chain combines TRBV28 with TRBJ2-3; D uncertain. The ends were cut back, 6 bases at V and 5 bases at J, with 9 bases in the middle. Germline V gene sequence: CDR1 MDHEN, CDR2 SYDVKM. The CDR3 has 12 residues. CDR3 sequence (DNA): TGTGCCAGCAGCCCTTTTAAAGATACGCAGTATTTT. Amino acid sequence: CASSPFKDTQYF.

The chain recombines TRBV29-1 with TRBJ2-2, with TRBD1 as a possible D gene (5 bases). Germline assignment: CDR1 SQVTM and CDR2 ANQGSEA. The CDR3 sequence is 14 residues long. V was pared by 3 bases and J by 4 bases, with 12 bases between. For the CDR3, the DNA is TGCAGCGTTGACTCCCCAGGGCGCACCGGGGAGCTGTTTTTT. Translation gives CSVDSPGRTGELFF.

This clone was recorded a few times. The CDR3 nucleotides are TGTGCCAGCAGCCAAGATCAGGGCTCCGGGGCCAACGTCCTGACTTTC. It translates to CASSQDQGSGANVLTF. The chain carries TRBV4-2 and TRBJ2-6, with D possibly TRBD1 on 5 matching bases. Trimming removed 0 bases at V and 4 bases at J, with 10 bases between. CDR1 and CDR2 (germline): LGHNA, YNFKEQ. The CDR3 sequence is 16 residues long.

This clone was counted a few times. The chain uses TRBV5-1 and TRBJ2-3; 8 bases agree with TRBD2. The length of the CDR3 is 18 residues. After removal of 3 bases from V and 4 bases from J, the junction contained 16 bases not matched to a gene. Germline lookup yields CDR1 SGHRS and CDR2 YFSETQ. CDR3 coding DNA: TGCGCCAGCAGCTCCTCCTTAACGGGAGGGCCGGGAGCAGATACGCAGTATTTT. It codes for CASSSSLTGGPGADTQYF.

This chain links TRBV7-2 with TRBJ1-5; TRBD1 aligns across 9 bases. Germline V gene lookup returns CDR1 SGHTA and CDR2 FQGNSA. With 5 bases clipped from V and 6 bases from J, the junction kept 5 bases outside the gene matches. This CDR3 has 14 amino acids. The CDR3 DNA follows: TGTGCCAGCAGCGTACAGGGGGCGGGTCAGCCCCAGCATTTT. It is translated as CASSVQGAGQPQHF.

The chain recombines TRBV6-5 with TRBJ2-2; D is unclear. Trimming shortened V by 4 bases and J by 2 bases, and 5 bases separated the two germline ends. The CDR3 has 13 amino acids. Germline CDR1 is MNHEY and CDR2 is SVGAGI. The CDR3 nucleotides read TGTGCCAGCAGTTCTCCCAACACCGGGGAGCTGTTTTTT. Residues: CASSSPNTGELFF.

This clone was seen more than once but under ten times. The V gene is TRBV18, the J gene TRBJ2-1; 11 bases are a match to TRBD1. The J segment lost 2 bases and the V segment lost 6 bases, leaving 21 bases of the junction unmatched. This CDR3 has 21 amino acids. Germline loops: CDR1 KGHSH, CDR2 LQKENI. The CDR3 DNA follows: TGTGCCAGCTCGCCGCAGGACCTTGGACAGGGGGCCATTGGGGCCTACAATGAGCAGTTCTTC. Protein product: CASSPQDLGQGAIGAYNEQFF.

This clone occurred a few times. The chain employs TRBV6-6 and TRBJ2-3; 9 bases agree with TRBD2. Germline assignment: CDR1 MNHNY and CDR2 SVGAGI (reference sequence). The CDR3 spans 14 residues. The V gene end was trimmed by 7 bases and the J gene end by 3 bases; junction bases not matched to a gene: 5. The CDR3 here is CASNPSGATDTQYF. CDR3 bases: TGTGCCAGCAATCCTAGCGGGGCTACAGATACGCAGTATTTT.

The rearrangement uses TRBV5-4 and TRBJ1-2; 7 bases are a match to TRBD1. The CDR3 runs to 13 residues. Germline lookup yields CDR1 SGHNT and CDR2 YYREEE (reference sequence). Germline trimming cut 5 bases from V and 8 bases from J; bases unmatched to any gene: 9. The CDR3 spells CASSPDRAGGYTF. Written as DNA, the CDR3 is TGTGCCAGCAGTCCTGACAGGGCTGGAGGCTACACCTTC.

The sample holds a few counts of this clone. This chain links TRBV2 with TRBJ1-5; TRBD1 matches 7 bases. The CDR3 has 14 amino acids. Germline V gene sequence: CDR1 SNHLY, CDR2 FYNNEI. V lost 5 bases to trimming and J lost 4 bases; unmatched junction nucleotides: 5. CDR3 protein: CASSMDRQNQPQHF. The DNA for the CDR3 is TGTGCCAGCAGTATGGACAGGCAGAATCAGCCCCAGCATTTT.

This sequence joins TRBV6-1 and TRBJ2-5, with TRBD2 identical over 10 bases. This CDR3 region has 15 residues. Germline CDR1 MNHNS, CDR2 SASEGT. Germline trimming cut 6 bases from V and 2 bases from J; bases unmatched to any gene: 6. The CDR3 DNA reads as TGTGCCAGCAGGTCGACTAGCGGGCAGCAAGAGACCCAGTACTTC. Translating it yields CASRSTSGQQETQYF.

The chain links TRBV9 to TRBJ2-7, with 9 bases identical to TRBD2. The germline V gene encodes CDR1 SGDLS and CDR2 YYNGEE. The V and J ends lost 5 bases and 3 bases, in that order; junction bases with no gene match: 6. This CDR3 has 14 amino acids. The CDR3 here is CASSPSGAIYEQYF. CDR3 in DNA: TGTGCCAGCAGTCCTAGCGGGGCGATCTACGAGCAGTACTTC.

The CDR3 nucleotides read TGTGCCAGCAGTGAAGGCGGGAGGGCCAAAAACATTCAGTACTTC. Amino acid sequence: CASSEGGRAKNIQYF. This sequence joins TRBV25-1 and TRBJ2-4; 8 nucleotides align to TRBD2. CDR3 length: 15 residues. In germline, CDR1 is MGHDK, CDR2 SYGVNS. V lost 2 bases and J lost 1; bases outside the gene matches: 1.

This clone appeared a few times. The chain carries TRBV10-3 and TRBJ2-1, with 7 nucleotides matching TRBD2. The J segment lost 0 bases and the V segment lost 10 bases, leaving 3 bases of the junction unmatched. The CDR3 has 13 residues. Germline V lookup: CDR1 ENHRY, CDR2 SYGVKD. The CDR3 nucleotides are TGTGCCAACGGCGGGAGCTCCTACAATGAGCAGTTCTTC. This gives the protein CANGGSSYNEQFF.

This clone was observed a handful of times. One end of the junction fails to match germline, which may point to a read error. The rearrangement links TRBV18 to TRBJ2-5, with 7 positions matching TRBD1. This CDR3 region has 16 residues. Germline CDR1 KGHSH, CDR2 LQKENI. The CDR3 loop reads CASSPLVQTGKDTQYF. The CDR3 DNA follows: TGTGCCAGCTCACCACTGGTCCAGACAGGGAAAGATACCCAGTACTTC.

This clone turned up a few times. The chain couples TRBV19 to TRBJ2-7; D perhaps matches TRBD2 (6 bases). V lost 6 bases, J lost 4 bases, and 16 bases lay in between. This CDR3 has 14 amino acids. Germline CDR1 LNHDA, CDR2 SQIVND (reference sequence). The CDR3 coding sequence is TGTGCCAGTAGCGATTGGGGGGAGCGGTACGAGCAGTACTTC. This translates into CASSDWGERYEQYF.

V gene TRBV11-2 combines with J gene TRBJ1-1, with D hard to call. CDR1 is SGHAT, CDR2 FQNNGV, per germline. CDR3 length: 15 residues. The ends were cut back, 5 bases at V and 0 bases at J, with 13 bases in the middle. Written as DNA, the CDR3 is TGTGCCAGCAGCCTAACCACCCTCTTGAACACTGAAGCTTTCTTT. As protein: CASSLTTLLNTEAFF.

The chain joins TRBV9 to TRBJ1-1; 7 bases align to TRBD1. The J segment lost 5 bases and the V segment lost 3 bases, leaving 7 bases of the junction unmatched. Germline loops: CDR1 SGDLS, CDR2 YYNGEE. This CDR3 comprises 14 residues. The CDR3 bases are TGTGCCAGCAGCGGACAGGGACGAAATACTGAAGCTTTCTTT. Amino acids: CASSGQGRNTEAFF.

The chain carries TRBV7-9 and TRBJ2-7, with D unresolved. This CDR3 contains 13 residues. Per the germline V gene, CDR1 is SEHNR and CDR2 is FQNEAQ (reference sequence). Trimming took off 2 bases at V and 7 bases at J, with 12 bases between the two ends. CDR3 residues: CASSLHSSGEQYF. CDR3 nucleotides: TGTGCCAGCAGCTTACACAGCAGTGGTGAGCAGTACTTC.

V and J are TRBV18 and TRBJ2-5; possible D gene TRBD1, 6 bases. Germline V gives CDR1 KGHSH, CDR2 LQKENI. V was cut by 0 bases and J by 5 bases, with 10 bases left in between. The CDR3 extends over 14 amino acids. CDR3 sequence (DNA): TGTGCCAGCTCACCACCGGGCGACAGGGAGACCCAGTACTTC. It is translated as CASSPPGDRETQYF.

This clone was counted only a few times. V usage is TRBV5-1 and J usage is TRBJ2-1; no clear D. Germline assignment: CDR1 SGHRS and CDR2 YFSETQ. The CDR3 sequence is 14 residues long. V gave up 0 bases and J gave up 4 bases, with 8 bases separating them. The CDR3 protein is CASSLGSLYNEQFF. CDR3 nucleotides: TGCGCCAGCAGCTTGGGGAGCTTATACAATGAGCAGTTCTTC.